The rows below give T cell receptor beta chains drawn from one sample of a study of blood T cell repertoires in COVID-19. The data were produced by immunoSEQ multiplex PCR, yet TCRdb's version contains in-frame clones alone and is incomplete. This sample has roughly 160,000 clones, with approximately 80% found just once. Sequencing was performed on PBMCs or T cells enriched from blood (not recorded which). These TCRs come from a man aged 50 or older who had recovered from COVID-19. The CDR3 runs from the conserved cysteine through the conserved F or W. Each record gives: D gene, J gene, V gene, clone size, CDR3 DNA, CDR3 protein. A D gene is named only where the DNA matches it firmly. Rows may omit the clone size; those that give it use once, few, many or a size class.

d_gene: NA
j_gene: TRBJ2-2
v_gene: TRBV7-2
abundance: NA
CDR3nt: TGTGCCAGCAGAAGAGTCGGGTCCGGGGAGCTGTTTTTT
CDR3aa: CASRRVGSGELFF

d_gene: NA
j_gene: TRBJ2-7
v_gene: TRBV9
abundance: NA
CDR3nt: TGTGCCAGCAGCGTAGCTCCAGGGGCGGCCTACGAGCAGTACTTC
CDR3aa: CASSVAPGAAYEQYF

d_gene: NA
j_gene: TRBJ1-6
v_gene: TRBV7-9
abundance: few
CDR3nt: TGTGCCAGCAGCCCGGGGGGCGGGAGATCACCCCTCCACTTT
CDR3aa: CASSPGGGRSPLHF

d_gene: NA
j_gene: TRBJ2-2
v_gene: TRBV5-1
abundance: few
CDR3nt: TGCGCCAGCAGCTTGGTGAGAGAGACCGGGGAGCTGTTTTTT
CDR3aa: CASSLVRETGELFF

d_gene: NA
j_gene: TRBJ2-6
v_gene: TRBV29-1
abundance: NA
CDR3nt: TGCAGCGTCGCACCACAGTCTGGGGCCAACGTCCTGACTTTC
CDR3aa: CSVAPQSGANVLTF

d_gene: TRBD1
j_gene: TRBJ1-6
v_gene: TRBV19
abundance: NA
CDR3nt: TGTGCCAGTAGTATAGATCCAGGGACAGGGTCTTCACCCCTCCACTTT
CDR3aa: CASSIDPGTGSSPLHF

d_gene: TRBD2
j_gene: TRBJ2-5
v_gene: TRBV5-5
abundance: NA
CDR3nt: TGTGCCAGCAGCCCCGGACTAGCGGGGGGGCAGAGAGAGACCCAGTACTTC
CDR3aa: CASSPGLAGGQRETQYF

d_gene: TRBD1
j_gene: TRBJ1-1
v_gene: TRBV6-5
abundance: NA
CDR3nt: TGTGCCAGCAACAGGGGGCATCTTAGCACTGAAGCTTTCTTT
CDR3aa: CASNRGHLSTEAFF

d_gene: TRBD1
j_gene: TRBJ2-3
v_gene: TRBV10-3
abundance: NA
CDR3nt: TGTGCCATCAGCTCCCCCGGACAGGGCCGGGGCACAGATACGCAGTATTTT
CDR3aa: CAISSPGQGRGTDTQYF

d_gene: TRBD2
j_gene: TRBJ2-7
v_gene: TRBV10-1
abundance: NA
CDR3nt: TGCGCCAGCAGCGGTAGCGGGGTTAGCGAGCAGTACTTC
CDR3aa: CASSGSGVSEQYF

d_gene: NA
j_gene: TRBJ2-3
v_gene: TRBV7-3
abundance: NA
CDR3nt: TGTGCCAGCAGCTTACGGGGACTCTCTTCCACAGATACGCAGTATTTT
CDR3aa: CASSLRGLSSTDTQYF

d_gene: NA
j_gene: TRBJ1-4
v_gene: TRBV7-2
abundance: NA
CDR3nt: TGTGCCAGCAGCGCGGCCAGGGTTGAAAAACTGTTTTTT
CDR3aa: CASSAARVEKLFF

d_gene: NA
j_gene: TRBJ1-2
v_gene: TRBV2
abundance: NA
CDR3nt: TGTGCCAGCATTGTCCTCTATGGCTACACCTTC
CDR3aa: CASIVLYGYTF

d_gene: NA
j_gene: TRBJ2-1
v_gene: TRBV7-2
abundance: NA
CDR3nt: TGTGCCAGCAGTACCTTCCGGCGGGTGCAGTTCTTC
CDR3aa: CASSTFRRVQFF

d_gene: NA
j_gene: TRBJ1-4
v_gene: TRBV5-1
abundance: NA
CDR3nt: TGCGCCAGCAGCCCGGAGACAGCCGGAGTCGGGGAAAAACTGTTTTTT
CDR3aa: CASSPETAGVGEKLFF

d_gene: NA
j_gene: TRBJ1-5
v_gene: TRBV6-5
abundance: NA
CDR3nt: TGTGCCAGCACCGGGATATTGGGCAATCAGCCCCAGCATTTT
CDR3aa: CASTGILGNQPQHF

d_gene: NA
j_gene: TRBJ2-2
v_gene: TRBV29-1
abundance: NA
CDR3nt: TGCAGCGTGTCGGGAACCGGGGAGCTGTTTTTT
CDR3aa: CSVSGTGELFF

d_gene: NA
j_gene: TRBJ1-6
v_gene: TRBV19
abundance: NA
CDR3nt: TGTGCCAGTAGTATAGGGACAGAAAATAATTCACCCCTCCACTTT
CDR3aa: CASSIGTENNSPLHF

d_gene: TRBD1
j_gene: TRBJ2-7
v_gene: TRBV5-1
abundance: NA
CDR3nt: TGCGCCAGCGGCCGAGGGACAGGTTCCTACGAGCAGTACTTC
CDR3aa: CASGRGTGSYEQYF

d_gene: TRBD1
j_gene: TRBJ1-2
v_gene: TRBV18
abundance: NA
CDR3nt: TGTGCCAGCTCAGCGTCACAGGGGCGTCAGGGGGCCTATGGCTACACCTTC
CDR3aa: CASSASQGRQGAYGYTF

d_gene: TRBD1
j_gene: TRBJ2-2
v_gene: TRBV3-1/TRBV3-2
abundance: once
CDR3nt: TGTGCCAGCAGCGATCCCCAGGGACAGCCGAACACCGGGGAGCTGTTTTTT
CDR3aa: CASSDPQGQPNTGELFF

d_gene: NA
j_gene: TRBJ1-4
v_gene: TRBV10-1
abundance: few
CDR3nt: TGCGCCAGCAGCCCCGGGACTGCGAATGAAAAACTGTTTTTT
CDR3aa: CASSPGTANEKLFF

d_gene: NA
j_gene: TRBJ1-2
v_gene: TRBV21-1
abundance: few
CDR3nt: TGTGCCAGGGAGACCCTTACCGCCTATGGCTACACCTTC
CDR3aa: CARETLTAYGYTF

d_gene: TRBD1
j_gene: TRBJ1-2
v_gene: TRBV7-9
abundance: NA
CDR3nt: TGTGCCAGCAGCTTACGGCAGGGGGGAGGCTACACCTTC
CDR3aa: CASSLRQGGGYTF

d_gene: NA
j_gene: TRBJ2-4
v_gene: TRBV6-2/TRBV6-3
abundance: NA
CDR3nt: TGTGCCAGCAGCCAGAACACAGGGGCCAAAAACATTCAGTACTTC
CDR3aa: CASSQNTGAKNIQYF

d_gene: TRBD1
j_gene: TRBJ1-4
v_gene: TRBV5-1
abundance: NA
CDR3nt: TGCGCCAGCAGCTCAGGGGACAGGACTAATGAAAAACTGTTTTTT
CDR3aa: CASSSGDRTNEKLFF

d_gene: NA
j_gene: TRBJ1-2
v_gene: TRBV5-6
abundance: NA
CDR3nt: TGTGCCAGCAGCCCACCAGGAAGGGGAGGGGGCTACACCTTC
CDR3aa: CASSPPGRGGGYTF

d_gene: TRBD2
j_gene: TRBJ2-5
v_gene: TRBV7-9
abundance: NA
CDR3nt: TGTGCCAGCGGAGAAGTCGGCACTAGCGCATACCAAGAGACCCAGTACTTC
CDR3aa: CASGEVGTSAYQETQYF

d_gene: TRBD1
j_gene: TRBJ2-7
v_gene: TRBV28
abundance: NA
CDR3nt: TGTGCCAGCAGCCGAGGGGGCAGGGGTTACGAGCAGTACTTC
CDR3aa: CASSRGGRGYEQYF

d_gene: NA
j_gene: TRBJ1-2
v_gene: TRBV10-3
abundance: NA
CDR3nt: TGTGCCATCTCCCCCTCCCCAGGGAAAGGTGACTATGGCTACACCTTC
CDR3aa: CAISPSPGKGDYGYTF

d_gene: NA
j_gene: TRBJ1-1
v_gene: TRBV18
abundance: NA
CDR3nt: TGTGCCAGCTCCCGGGTAGGACTGAGACAGAACACTGAAGCTTTCTTT
CDR3aa: CASSRVGLRQNTEAFF

d_gene: TRBD2
j_gene: TRBJ2-7
v_gene: TRBV2
abundance: NA
CDR3nt: TGTGCCAGTACTCAGGGGCTCCCGGGACTAGCGTCCTACGAGCAGTACTTC
CDR3aa: CASTQGLPGLASYEQYF

d_gene: NA
j_gene: TRBJ1-3
v_gene: TRBV28
abundance: NA
CDR3nt: TGTGCCAGCAGCAACCAGGGGTTAGCTGGAAACACCATATATTTT
CDR3aa: CASSNQGLAGNTIYF

d_gene: TRBD2
j_gene: TRBJ2-1
v_gene: TRBV18
abundance: NA
CDR3nt: TGTGCCAGCTTCGGCCTCGGGGGGAATGAGCAGTTCTTC
CDR3aa: CASFGLGGNEQFF

d_gene: TRBD1
j_gene: TRBJ1-2
v_gene: TRBV7-8
abundance: NA
CDR3nt: TGTGCCAGCAGCCTAGGGACAGGCGGCATCTATGGCTACACCTTC
CDR3aa: CASSLGTGGIYGYTF

d_gene: TRBD1
j_gene: TRBJ2-7
v_gene: TRBV11-2
abundance: NA
CDR3nt: TGTGCCAGCAGCAAGACAGGGACCTACGAGCAGTACTTC
CDR3aa: CASSKTGTYEQYF

d_gene: TRBD1
j_gene: TRBJ2-3
v_gene: TRBV2
abundance: NA
CDR3nt: TGTGCCAGCAGTGAAGACAGGGGGCGGTCAGATACGCAGTATTTT
CDR3aa: CASSEDRGRSDTQYF

d_gene: NA
j_gene: TRBJ2-5
v_gene: TRBV6-2/TRBV6-3
abundance: once
CDR3nt: TGTGCCAGCAGTTACTCCCGTGTTTTAGAGACCCAGTACTTC
CDR3aa: CASSYSRVLETQYF

d_gene: NA
j_gene: TRBJ1-6
v_gene: TRBV5-6
abundance: medium-sized
CDR3nt: TGTGCCAGCAGCCCCGACTCGTCTTACAACCTTTCACCCCTCCACTTT
CDR3aa: CASSPDSSYNLSPLHF

d_gene: NA
j_gene: TRBJ1-1
v_gene: TRBV6-6
abundance: NA
CDR3nt: TGTGCCAGCAGTTATGAGGGGGGGTCGCGGACTGAAGCTTTCTTT
CDR3aa: CASSYEGGSRTEAFF

d_gene: NA
j_gene: TRBJ1-6
v_gene: TRBV19
abundance: NA
CDR3nt: TGTGCCAGTAATAACAGGATTAATTCACCCCTCCACTTT
CDR3aa: CASNNRINSPLHF

d_gene: NA
j_gene: TRBJ1-2
v_gene: TRBV5-1
abundance: NA
CDR3nt: TGCGCCAGCAGCTTGGATGGAGGCACCGGGGGCTACACCTTC
CDR3aa: CASSLDGGTGGYTF

d_gene: TRBD2
j_gene: TRBJ2-1
v_gene: TRBV10-2
abundance: once
CDR3nt: TGCGCCAGCAGTGAGTCGGGCGGGACTATACTACACAATGAGCAGTTCTTC
CDR3aa: CASSESGGTILHNEQFF

d_gene: TRBD1
j_gene: TRBJ1-1
v_gene: TRBV6-5
abundance: once
CDR3nt: TGTGCCAGCAGTCCCCCCGGGAGGGGGCAGGGAGCTTTCTTT
CDR3aa: CASSPPGRGQGAFF

d_gene: NA
j_gene: TRBJ1-1
v_gene: TRBV4-1
abundance: once
CDR3nt: TGCGCCAGCATACCGGAAGGGGGTGAAGCTTTCTTT
CDR3aa: CASIPEGGEAFF

d_gene: TRBD1
j_gene: TRBJ1-1
v_gene: TRBV5-6
abundance: NA
CDR3nt: TGTGCCAGCAGCCCAAGGACAGGGGAGGGCACTGAAGCTTTCTTT
CDR3aa: CASSPRTGEGTEAFF

d_gene: NA
j_gene: TRBJ2-2
v_gene: TRBV24-1
abundance: few
CDR3nt: TGTGCCACCAGCCCGAGTGGGACTCCGAACACCGGGGAGCTGTTTTTT
CDR3aa: CATSPSGTPNTGELFF

d_gene: TRBD2
j_gene: TRBJ2-3
v_gene: TRBV11-2
abundance: once
CDR3nt: TGTGCCAGCGGCCCCCTGGCGGGGGGGCCAGATACGCAGTATTTT
CDR3aa: CASGPLAGGPDTQYF